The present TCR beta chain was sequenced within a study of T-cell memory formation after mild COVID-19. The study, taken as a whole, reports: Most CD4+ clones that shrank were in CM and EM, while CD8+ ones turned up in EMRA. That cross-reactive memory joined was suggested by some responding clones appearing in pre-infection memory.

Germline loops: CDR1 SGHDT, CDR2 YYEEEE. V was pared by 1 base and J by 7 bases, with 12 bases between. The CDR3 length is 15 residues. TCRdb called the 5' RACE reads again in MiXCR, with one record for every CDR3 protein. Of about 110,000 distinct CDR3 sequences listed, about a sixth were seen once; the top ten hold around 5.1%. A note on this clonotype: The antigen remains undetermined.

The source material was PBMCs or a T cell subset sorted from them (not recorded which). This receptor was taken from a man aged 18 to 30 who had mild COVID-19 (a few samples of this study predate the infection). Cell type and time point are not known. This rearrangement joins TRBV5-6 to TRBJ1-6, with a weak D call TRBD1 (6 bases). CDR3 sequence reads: CASSLSPGENSPLHF. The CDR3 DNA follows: TGTGCCAGCAGCTTGTCACCAGGGGAGAATTCACCCCTCCACTTT.